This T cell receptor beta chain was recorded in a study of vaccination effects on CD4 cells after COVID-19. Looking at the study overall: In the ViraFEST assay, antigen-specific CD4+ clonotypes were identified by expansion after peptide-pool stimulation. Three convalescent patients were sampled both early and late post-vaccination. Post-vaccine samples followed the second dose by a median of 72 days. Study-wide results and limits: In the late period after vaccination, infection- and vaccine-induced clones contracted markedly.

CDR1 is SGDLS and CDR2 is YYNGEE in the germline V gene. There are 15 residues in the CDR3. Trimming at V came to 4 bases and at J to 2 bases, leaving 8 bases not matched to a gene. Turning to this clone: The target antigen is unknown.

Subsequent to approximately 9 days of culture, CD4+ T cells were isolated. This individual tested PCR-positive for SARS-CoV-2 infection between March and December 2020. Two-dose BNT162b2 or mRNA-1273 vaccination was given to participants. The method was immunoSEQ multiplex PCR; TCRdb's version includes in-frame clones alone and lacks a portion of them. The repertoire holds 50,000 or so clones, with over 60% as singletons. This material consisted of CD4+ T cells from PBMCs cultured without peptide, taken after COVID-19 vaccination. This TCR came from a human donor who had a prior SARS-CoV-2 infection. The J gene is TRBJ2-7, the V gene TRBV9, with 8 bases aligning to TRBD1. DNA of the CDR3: TGTGCCAGCAGCCTTGGACAGGGACAAACCTACGAGCAGTACTTC. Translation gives CASSLGQGQTYEQYF.